This TCR beta chain was obtained from a study of regulatory T cells in long-lasting Graves disease. CDR1 and CDR2 from the germline V gene are MNHEY and SVGAGI. V lost 2 bases and J lost 1; bases outside the gene matches: 4. The CDR3 extends over 18 amino acids. Whole-study results and caveats: Among persistent patients, a larger number of public clonotypes were shared (about 2,700) than among newly diagnosed patients (under 1,000). Segments TRBV28, TRBJ1-2 and TRBJ2-5 showed preferential usage in persistent disease.

Turning to this clonotype: Its cognate antigen is unknown.

Researchers made TCR beta libraries by using iRepertoire HTBI primers and running Arm-PCR on CDR3 regions. Using its own MiXCR run on the multiplex PCR reads, TCRdb lists one record per CDR3 protein. In the table there are 550,000 or so distinct CDR3 sequences, around 12% of which are singletons. Time point noted: newly diagnosed GD, antithyroid drugs for less than 3 months. PBMC RNA was the source of the TCR library. The patients were drawn from one endocrinology department in Xi'an, China. The same data also contributed to another study, on T cells in Graves' hyperthyroidism and ophthalmopathy. From that report: Among thyroid clonotypes expanded above 0.001, most also appeared in blood.

The specimen was peripheral blood mononuclear cells (PBMCs), collected at new diagnosis, from a patient treated with antithyroid drugs. This chain connects TRBV6-5 to TRBJ2-6; 11 positions agree with TRBD1. The sequence was obtained from a woman aged 25 to 45 with Graves disease. CDR3 sequence: CASSYGGTGGSGANVLTF. The DNA for the CDR3 is TGTGCCAGCAGTTACGGAGGGACAGGGGGATCTGGGGCCAACGTCCTGACTTTC.